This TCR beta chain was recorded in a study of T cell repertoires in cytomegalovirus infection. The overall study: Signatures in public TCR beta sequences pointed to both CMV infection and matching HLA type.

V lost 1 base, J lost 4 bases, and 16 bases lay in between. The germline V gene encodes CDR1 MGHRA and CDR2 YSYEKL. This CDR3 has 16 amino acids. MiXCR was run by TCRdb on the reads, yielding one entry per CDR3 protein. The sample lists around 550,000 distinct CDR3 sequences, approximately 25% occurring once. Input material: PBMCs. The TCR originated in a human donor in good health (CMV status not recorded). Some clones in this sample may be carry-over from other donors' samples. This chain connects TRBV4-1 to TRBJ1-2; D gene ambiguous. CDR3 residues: CASSQVSGGEAYGYTF. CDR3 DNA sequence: TGCGCCAGCAGCCAAGTATCCGGAGGAGAGGCCTATGGCTACACCTTC.